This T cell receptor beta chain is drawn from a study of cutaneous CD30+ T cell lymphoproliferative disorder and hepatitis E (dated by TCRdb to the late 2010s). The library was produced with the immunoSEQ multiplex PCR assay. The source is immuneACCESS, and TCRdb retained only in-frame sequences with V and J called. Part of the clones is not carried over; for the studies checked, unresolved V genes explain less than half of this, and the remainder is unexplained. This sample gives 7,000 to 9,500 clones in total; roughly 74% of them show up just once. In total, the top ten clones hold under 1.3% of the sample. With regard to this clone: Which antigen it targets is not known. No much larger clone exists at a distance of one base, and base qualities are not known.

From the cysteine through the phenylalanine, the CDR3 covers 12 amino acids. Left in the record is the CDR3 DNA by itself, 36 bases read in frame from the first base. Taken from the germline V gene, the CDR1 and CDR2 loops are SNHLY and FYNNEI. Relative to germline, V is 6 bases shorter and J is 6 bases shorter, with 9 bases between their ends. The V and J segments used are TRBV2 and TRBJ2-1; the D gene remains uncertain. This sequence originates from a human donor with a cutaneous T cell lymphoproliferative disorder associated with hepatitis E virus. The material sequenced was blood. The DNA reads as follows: TGTGCCAGCAGCCCTTTCTCCAATGAGCAGTTCTTC. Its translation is CASSPFSNEQFF.